The subject of this entry is one T cell receptor beta chain. Its cognate antigen is unknown. Produced via immunoSEQ multiplex PCR; TCRdb's table is partial and in-frame only. The data contain 740,000 or so clones, less than 80% of them singletons. This sample was included in a study of shared clonotypes between healthy human individuals. For the study at large: Three plates each covered CD4 naive and memory; CD8 naive two, CD8 memory one. The study, taken as a whole, reports: Shared clonotypes across all four donors exceeded non-shared ones in generation probability. Naive subsets, compared against memory subsets, generally had larger estimated richness values.

The CDR3 totals 15 residues. Trimming cost V 2 bases and J 4 bases; bases outside gene matches: 3. Germline V CDR1 and CDR2: SNHLY, FYNNEI. The investigators split CD4+ cells into a CD45RA+ naive subset and a CD45RA-negative memory subset. Specimen: memory CD4+ T cells sorted from blood. Subset defined: CD45RA-negative fraction. The chain joins TRBV2 to TRBJ2-3; TRBD2 aligns across 10 bases. The source of this sequence is a woman aged 25 to 45 in good health. Here the CDR3 DNA reads TGTGCCAGCAGTGAACCTAGCGGGAGAGCAGATACGCAGTATTTT. Translation gives CASSEPSGRADTQYF.